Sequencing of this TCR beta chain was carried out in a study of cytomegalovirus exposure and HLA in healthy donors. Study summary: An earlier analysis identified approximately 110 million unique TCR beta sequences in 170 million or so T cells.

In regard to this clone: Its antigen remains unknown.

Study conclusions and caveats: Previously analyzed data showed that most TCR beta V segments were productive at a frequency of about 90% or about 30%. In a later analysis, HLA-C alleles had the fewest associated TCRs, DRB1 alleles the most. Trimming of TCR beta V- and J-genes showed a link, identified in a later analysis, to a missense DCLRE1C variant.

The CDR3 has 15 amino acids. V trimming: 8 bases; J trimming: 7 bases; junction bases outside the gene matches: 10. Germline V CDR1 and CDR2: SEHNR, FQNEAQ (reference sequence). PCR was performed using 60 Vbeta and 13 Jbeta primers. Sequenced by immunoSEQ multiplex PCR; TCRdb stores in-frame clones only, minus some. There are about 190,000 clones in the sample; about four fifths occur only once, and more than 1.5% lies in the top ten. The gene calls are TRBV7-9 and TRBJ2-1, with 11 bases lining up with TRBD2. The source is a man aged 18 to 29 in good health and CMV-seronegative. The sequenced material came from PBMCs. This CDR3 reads CASRTSGPNINEQFF. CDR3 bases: TGTGCCAGCCGGACTAGCGGGCCTAACATTAATGAGCAGTTCTTC.